The clone carrying this T cell receptor beta chain was counted only a few times. What it binds is unknown. The data originate from a study of post-analysis software for immune sequencing data. Across the whole study: Included among the disease courses, which were recorded for the cohort, were relapsing-remitting, secondary progressive and progressive-relapsing multiple sclerosis.

Overall study results and limits: Diversity measured as normalized Chao1 was significantly lower in multiple sclerosis patients than in controls.

TCR beta cDNA libraries included unique molecular identifiers. TCRdb fed the PCR reads into MiXCR, producing one record per CDR3 protein. The sample consists of 250,000 to 300,000 distinct CDR3 sequences, 30% to 45% of them appearing once. The receptor was derived from a girl aged 5-17 years with multiple sclerosis. The sequenced sample consisted of blood.

The CDR3 DNA reads as TGTGCCAGCAGCTTGAGGGCAGGATCGGATGAGCAGTTCTTC. This encodes CASSLRAGSDEQFF. The gene calls are TRBV5-8 and TRBJ2-1; D uncertain. CDR1 and CDR2 from the germline V gene are SGHTS and YDEGEE. The CDR3 sequence is 14 residues long. Trimming stripped 1 base from V and 8 bases from J, with 13 bases between. Based on the CDR3 plus reference TRBV5-8 and TRBJ2-1, the full variable domain is EAGVTQSPTHLIKTRGQQATLRCSPISGHTSVYWYQQALGLGLQFLLWYDEGEERNRGNFPPRFSGRQFPNYSSELNVNALELEDSALYLCASSLRAGSDEQFFGPGTRLTVL.